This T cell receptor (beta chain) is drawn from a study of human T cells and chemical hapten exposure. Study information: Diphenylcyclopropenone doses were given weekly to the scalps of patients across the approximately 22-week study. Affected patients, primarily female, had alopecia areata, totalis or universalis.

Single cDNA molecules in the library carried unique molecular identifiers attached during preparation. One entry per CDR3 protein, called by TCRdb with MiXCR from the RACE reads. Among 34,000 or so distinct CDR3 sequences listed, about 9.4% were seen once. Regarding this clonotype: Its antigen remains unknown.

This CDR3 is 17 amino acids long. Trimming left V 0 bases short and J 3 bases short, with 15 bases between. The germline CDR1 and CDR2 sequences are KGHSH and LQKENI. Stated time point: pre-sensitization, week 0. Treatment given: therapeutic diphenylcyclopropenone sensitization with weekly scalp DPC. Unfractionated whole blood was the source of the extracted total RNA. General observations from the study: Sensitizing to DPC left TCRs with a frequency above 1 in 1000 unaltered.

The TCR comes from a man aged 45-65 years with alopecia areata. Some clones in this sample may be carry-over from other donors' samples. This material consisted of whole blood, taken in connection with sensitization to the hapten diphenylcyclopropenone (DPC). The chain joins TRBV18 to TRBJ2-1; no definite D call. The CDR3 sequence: CASSPPTRDSRYNEQFF. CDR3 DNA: TGTGCCAGCTCACCACCGACCCGTGATAGCCGCTACAATGAGCAGTTCTTC.